This T cell receptor beta chain is drawn from a study of T cells in Graves' hyperthyroidism and ophthalmopathy. RNA transcripts yielded amplified TCR beta CDR3 regions. The HTBI set primed first-round TCR CDR3 RT-PCR. TCRdb re-analysed the multiplex PCR reads in MiXCR, keeping a single row per CDR3 protein. The sample lists a few hundred thousand distinct CDR3 sequences, around 20% occurring once. The V and J ends lost 0 bases and 6 bases respectively, with 9 bases between them. CDR3 length equals 14 residues. The V gene's germline CDR1 is ENHRY and CDR2 SYGVKD. Source material: blood. The receptor comes from a man aged 18 to 29 with Graves' hyperthyroidism. This chain uses TRBV10-3 with TRBJ1-5; D remains unclear. The CDR3 here is CAISESPGFQPQHF. The CDR3 coding sequence is TGTGCCATCAGTGAGTCCCCAGGTTTTCAGCCCCAGCATTTT.